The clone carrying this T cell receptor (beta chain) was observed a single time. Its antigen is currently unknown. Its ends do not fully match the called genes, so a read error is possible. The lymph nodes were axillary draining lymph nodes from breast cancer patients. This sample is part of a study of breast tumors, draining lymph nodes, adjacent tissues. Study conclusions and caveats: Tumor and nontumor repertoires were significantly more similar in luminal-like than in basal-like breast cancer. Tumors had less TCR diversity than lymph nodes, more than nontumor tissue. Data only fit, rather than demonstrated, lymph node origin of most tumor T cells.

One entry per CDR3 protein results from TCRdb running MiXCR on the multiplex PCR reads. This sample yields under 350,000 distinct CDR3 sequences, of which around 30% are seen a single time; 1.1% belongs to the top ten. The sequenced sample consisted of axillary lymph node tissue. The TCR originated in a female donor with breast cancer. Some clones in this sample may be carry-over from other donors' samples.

CDR3 sequence reads: CVWSTSGSLETQYF. CDR3 bases: TGTGTCTGGAGTACTAGCGGGAGTTTAGAGACCCAGTACTTC. V and J are TRBV30 and TRBJ2-5; TRBD2 agrees at 11 bases. Germline CDR1 GTSNPN, CDR2 SVGIG (reference sequence). This CDR3 has 14 amino acids.